The 22 T cell receptor beta chains below come from one sample, sequenced in a study of blood T cell repertoires in COVID-19. Some clones are missing from TCRdb's copy, which holds only in-frame ones; the method was immunoSEQ multiplex PCR. In the table there are about 28,000 clones, roughly 90% of which are singletons. Source material: peripheral blood. The receptors shown here come from a man aged 55 to 70 with active COVID-19.

The rearrangement uses TRBV7-3 and TRBJ1-2, with D tentatively TRBD1 (5 bases). CDR1 is SGHTA and CDR2 is FQGTGA in the germline V gene. There are 16 residues in the CDR3. V was cut by 2 bases and J by 8 bases, with 21 bases left in between. The CDR3 here is CASSLRPSRDVSGYTF. In DNA, the CDR3 is TGTGCCAGCAGCTTACGGCCGAGCAGGGATGTTAGCGGCTACACCTTC.

V and J are TRBV10-3 and TRBJ1-4; unclear D gene. This CDR3 spans 13 amino acids. Germline V gene sequence: CDR1 ENHRY, CDR2 SYGVKD. The V and J ends lost 8 bases and 0 bases respectively, with 7 bases between them. Written as DNA, the CDR3 is TGTGCCATCGGAGTTGCAACTAATGAAAAACTGTTTTTT. Translation gives CAIGVATNEKLFF.

The chain combines TRBV5-1 with TRBJ2-7; a weak D match, TRBD2 (7 bases). The germline V gene has CDR1 SGHRS and CDR2 YFSETQ. Trimming stripped 5 bases from V and 3 bases from J, with 12 bases between. This CDR3 comprises 13 residues. For the CDR3, the DNA is TGCGCCAGCAGTCGGGGGGCTCACTACGAGCAGTACTTC. Translation: CASSRGAHYEQYF.

The V call is TRBV18, the J call TRBJ2-7; 9 nucleotides align to TRBD1. Germline V gives CDR1 KGHSH, CDR2 LQKENI. Unmatched junction bases numbered 10, after V lost 2 bases and J lost 5 bases. The CDR3 runs to 16 residues. The chain's CDR3 is CASSPESGTGFHEQYF. CDR3 coding DNA: TGTGCCAGCTCACCAGAATCCGGGACAGGGTTCCACGAGCAGTACTTC.

The chain is built from TRBV30 and TRBJ1-5, with a tentative D call TRBD1 (6 bases). V lost 5 bases, J lost 1 base, and 15 bases lay in between. The CDR3 length is 15 residues. Germline lookup yields CDR1 GTSNPN and CDR2 SVGIG (reference sequence). This CDR3 is CAWQYRDRSNQPQHF. DNA of the CDR3: TGTGCCTGGCAGTATAGAGACAGGAGCAATCAGCCCCAGCATTTT.

This clone has a handful of counts. The chain uses TRBV10-3 and TRBJ2-2, with 12 bases that match TRBD1. The length of the CDR3 is 18 residues. Germline assignment: CDR1 ENHRY and CDR2 SYGVKD. V was pared by 6 bases and J by 0 bases, with 8 bases of the junction left unmatched. CDR3 DNA: TGTGCCATCAGGAAAACCGGGACAGGGGGCCCGAACACCGGGGAGCTGTTTTTT. Its protein product is CAIRKTGTGGPNTGELFF.

This clone has just one count. This rearrangement joins TRBV18 to TRBJ1-2, with 7 positions matching TRBD1. V was pared by 3 bases and J by 13 bases, with 8 bases of the junction left unmatched. In germline, CDR1 is KGHSH, CDR2 LQKENI. This CDR3 spans 12 amino acids. For the CDR3, the DNA is TGTGCCAGCTCACCGAGACAGGGCCAGGGCACCTTC. Its translation: CASSPRQGQGTF.

J is TRBJ2-5 and V is TRBV12-5; D might be TRBD2 (5 bases). Germline V lookup: CDR1 LGHNT, CDR2 FRNRAP. The length of the CDR3 is 14 residues. V shed 6 bases and J shed 2 bases, with 13 bases lying between them. CDR3 sequence reads: CASGTDYTQETQYF. Here the CDR3 DNA reads TGTGCTAGTGGAACAGACTACACGCAAGAGACCCAGTACTTC.

The gene calls are TRBV19 and TRBJ1-2, with 7 bases that match TRBD1. Germline lookup yields CDR1 LNHDA and CDR2 SQIVND (reference sequence). The trim removed 5 bases at V and 4 bases at J, leaving 7 bases unmatched. The length of the CDR3 is 14 residues. The CDR3 loop is CASSLGTAVYGYTF. The DNA of the CDR3 is TGTGCCAGTAGTCTAGGGACAGCCGTCTATGGCTACACCTTC.

This clone showed up just once. The rearrangement uses TRBV5-5 and TRBJ1-6; 12 bases map to TRBD1. The CDR3 is made up of 15 amino acids. Germline CDR1 reads SGHKS; CDR2 reads YYEKEE (reference sequence). V dropped 0 bases and J dropped 13; count of bases not matched to a gene: 5. The CDR3 spells CASSLDGTGGFPLHF. The CDR3 bases are TGTGCCAGCAGCTTGGATGGGACAGGGGGCTTTCCCCTCCACTTT. Full variable domain (missing parts from reference TRBV5-5 and TRBJ1-6): DAGVTQSPTHLIKTRGQQVTLRCSPISGHKSVSWYQQVLGQGPQFIFQYYEKEERGRGNFPDRFSARQFPNYSSELNVNALLLGDSALYLCASSLDGTGGFPLHFGNGTRLTVT.

V usage is TRBV29-1 and J usage is TRBJ2-6, with D uncertain. The CDR3 contains 16 residues. Germline V gives CDR1 SQVTM, CDR2 ANQGSEA. Trimming took 0 bases from V and 0 from J, leaving 9 bases between them. CDR3 nucleotide sequence: TGCAGCGTTGAAGAATTACCCGGCTCTGGGGCCAACGTCCTGACTTTC. Protein product: CSVEELPGSGANVLTF.

The chain has TRBV9 and TRBJ1-6; no definite D call. Per the germline V gene, CDR1 is SGDLS and CDR2 is YYNGEE. There are 15 residues in the CDR3. Trimming pared 0 bases from V and 10 bases from J, leaving 14 bases between. The chain's CDR3 is CASSVATGVGSPLHF. CDR3 coding DNA: TGTGCCAGCAGCGTAGCTACCGGGGTAGGGTCACCCCTCCACTTT.

This clone was seen only once. The gene calls are TRBV5-4 and TRBJ2-3, with 10 bases matching TRBD2. Trimming cost V 2 bases and J 4 bases; bases outside gene matches: 7. From germline, CDR1 is SGHNT and CDR2 YYREEE (reference sequence). CDR3 size: 16 residues. The CDR3 here is CASSFSSGGRSDTQYF. The CDR3 DNA sequence: TGTGCCAGCAGCTTCTCTAGCGGGGGTCGTTCAGATACGCAGTATTTT.

The V and J genes are TRBV7-6 and TRBJ2-7, with unresolved D. Deletions cut 4 bases from V and 6 bases from J, with 19 bases between. The germline V gene encodes CDR1 SGHVS and CDR2 FNYEAQ. This CDR3 has 15 amino acids. In DNA, the CDR3 is TGTGCCAGCAGCTCCCCCTCCCGAGACACGGTCGAGCAGTACTTC. As protein: CASSSPSRDTVEQYF.

The chain employs TRBV28 and TRBJ1-2; D remains ambiguous. Germline values: CDR1 MDHEN, CDR2 SYDVKM. V was pared by 3 bases and J by 6 bases, with 17 bases between. The CDR3 has 15 amino acids. Here the CDR3 DNA reads TGTGCCAGCAGTTTGCCGAGGCCCTGGTCGGATGGCTACACCTTC. Translating gives CASSLPRPWSDGYTF.

The V and J genes are TRBV3-1 (or the pseudogene TRBV3-2) and TRBJ1-6; the D gene is possibly TRBD1 (5 bases). This CDR3 comprises 17 residues. V lost 4 bases and J lost 4, with 17 bases in between. Germline V lookup: CDR1 LGHDT, CDR2 YNNKEL (reference sequence). CDR3 coding DNA: TGTGCCAGCAGCCGCGCCGGGGACGGGACTTATAATTCACCCCTCCACTTT. Protein product: CASSRAGDGTYNSPLHF.

This chain connects TRBV5-1 to TRBJ1-1, with a weak D call TRBD1 (5 bases). This CDR3 comprises 15 residues. Germline-derived CDR1 and CDR2 are SGHRS and YFSETQ. Trimming took 1 base from V and 4 from J, leaving 14 bases between them. The chain's CDR3 is CASSLRQGNPTEAFF. DNA for the CDR3: TGCGCCAGCAGCTTGAGGCAGGGAAATCCCACTGAAGCTTTCTTT. Complete variable domain (other parts from reference TRBV5-1 and TRBJ1-1): KAGVTQTPRYLIKTRGQQVTLSCSPISGHRSVSWYQQTPGQGLQFLFEYFSETQRNKGNFPGRFSGRQFSNSRSEMNVSTLELGDSALYLCASSLRQGNPTEAFFGQGTRLTVV.

This rearrangement joins TRBV6-5 to TRBJ1-4; tentatively, D is TRBD1 (6 bases). From germline, CDR1 is MNHEY and CDR2 SVGAGI. The CDR3 sequence is 16 residues long. Trimming took 0 bases from V and 5 from J, leaving 13 bases between them. CDR3 coding DNA: TGTGCCAGCAGTTACTCCCTTGGACAGAGGAATGAAAAACTGTTTTTT. It is translated as CASSYSLGQRNEKLFF.

V and J are TRBV6-5 and TRBJ2-1; no definite D call. With 8 bases removed from V and 0 bases from J, the gap between germline ends came to 11 bases. The CDR3 is made up of 14 amino acids. The germline gives CDR1 MNHEY, CDR2 SVGAGI. The CDR3 here is CASDFSSSYNEQFF. In nucleotides, the CDR3 is TGTGCCAGCGACTTCTCGAGCTCCTACAATGAGCAGTTCTTC.

The chain combines TRBV5-6 with TRBJ1-4; tentative D call: TRBD1 (5 bases). The CDR3 spans 15 residues. The germline CDR1 and CDR2 sequences are SGHDT and YYEEEE. Trimming left V 6 bases short and J 3 bases short, with 15 bases between. The CDR3 region is CASILRGTSNEKLFF. The CDR3 DNA reads as TGTGCCAGCATCCTCCGGGGGACCTCTAATGAAAAACTGTTTTTT.

This clone was recorded a few times. The V gene is TRBV19, the J gene TRBJ1-5; D ambiguous. The CDR3 is 14 amino acids. Trimming left V 3 bases short and J 0 bases short, with 6 bases between. CDR1 LNHDA and CDR2 SQIVND come from the germline V gene (reference sequence). The CDR3 sequence: CASSIGGSNQPQHF. CDR3 in DNA: TGTGCCAGTAGTATCGGAGGTAGCAATCAGCCCCAGCATTTT. The variable domain in full, completed from reference TRBV19 and TRBJ1-5, reads DGGITQSPKYLFRKEGQNVTLSCEQNLNHDAMYWYRQDPGQGLRLIYYSQIVNDFQKGDIAEGYSVSREKKESFPLTVTSAQKNPTAFYLCASSIGGSNQPQHFGDGTRLSIL.

This chain joins TRBV6-6 and TRBJ1-5; D is unresolved. Trimming shortened V by 0 bases and J by 4 bases, and 4 bases separated the two germline ends. The CDR3 consists of 13 residues. Germline V gene sequence: CDR1 MNHNY, CDR2 SVGAGI (reference sequence). CDR3 DNA: TGTGCCAGCAGTTACTCGACAAATCAGCCCCAGCATTTT. It specifies CASSYSTNQPQHF.